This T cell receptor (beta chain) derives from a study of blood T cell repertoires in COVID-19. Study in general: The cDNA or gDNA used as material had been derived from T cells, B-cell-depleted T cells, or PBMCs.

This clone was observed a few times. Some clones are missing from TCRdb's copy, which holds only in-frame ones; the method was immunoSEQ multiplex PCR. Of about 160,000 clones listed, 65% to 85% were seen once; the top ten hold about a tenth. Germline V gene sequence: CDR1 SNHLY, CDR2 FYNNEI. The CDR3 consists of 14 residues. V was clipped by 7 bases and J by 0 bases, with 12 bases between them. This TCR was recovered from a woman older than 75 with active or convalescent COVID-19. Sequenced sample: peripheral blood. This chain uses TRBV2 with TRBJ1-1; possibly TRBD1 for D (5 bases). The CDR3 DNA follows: TGTGCCAGCACCGACAGATTCTTGAACACTGAAGCTTTCTTT. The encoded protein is CASTDRFLNTEAFF.